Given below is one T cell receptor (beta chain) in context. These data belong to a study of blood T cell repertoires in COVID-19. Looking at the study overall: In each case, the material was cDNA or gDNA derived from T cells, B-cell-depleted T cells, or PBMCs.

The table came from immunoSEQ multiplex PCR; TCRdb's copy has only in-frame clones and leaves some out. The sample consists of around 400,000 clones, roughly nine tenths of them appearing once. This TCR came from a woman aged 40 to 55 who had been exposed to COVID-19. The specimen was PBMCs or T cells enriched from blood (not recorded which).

The CDR3 nucleotides are TGTGCCTGGAGTGGGACATCCTCGAGCTCTGGAAACACCATATATTTT. This translates into CAWSGTSSSSGNTIYF. This chain joins TRBV30 and TRBJ1-3; TRBD1 is a possible D gene (5 bases). The CDR3 runs 16 residues. CDR1 and CDR2 from the germline V gene are GTSNPN and SVGIG (reference sequence). V lost 1 base, J lost 0 bases, and 13 bases lay in between.